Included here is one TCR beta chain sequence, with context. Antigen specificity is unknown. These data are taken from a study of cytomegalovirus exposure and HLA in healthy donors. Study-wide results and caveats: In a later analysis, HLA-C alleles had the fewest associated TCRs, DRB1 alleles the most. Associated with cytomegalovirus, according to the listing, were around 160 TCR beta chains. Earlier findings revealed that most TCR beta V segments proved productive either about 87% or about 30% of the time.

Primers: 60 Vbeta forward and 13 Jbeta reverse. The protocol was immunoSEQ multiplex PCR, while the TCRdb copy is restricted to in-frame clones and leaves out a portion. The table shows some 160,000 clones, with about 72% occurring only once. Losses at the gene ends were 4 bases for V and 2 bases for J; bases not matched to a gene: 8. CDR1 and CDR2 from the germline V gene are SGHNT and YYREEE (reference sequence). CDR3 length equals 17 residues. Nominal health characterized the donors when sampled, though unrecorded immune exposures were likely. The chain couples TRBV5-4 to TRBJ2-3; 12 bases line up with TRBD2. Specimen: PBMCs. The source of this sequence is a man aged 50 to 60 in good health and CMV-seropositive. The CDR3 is CASSLASGGALTDTQYF. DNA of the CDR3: TGTGCCAGCAGCCTGGCTAGCGGGGGGGCCCTCACAGATACGCAGTATTTT.